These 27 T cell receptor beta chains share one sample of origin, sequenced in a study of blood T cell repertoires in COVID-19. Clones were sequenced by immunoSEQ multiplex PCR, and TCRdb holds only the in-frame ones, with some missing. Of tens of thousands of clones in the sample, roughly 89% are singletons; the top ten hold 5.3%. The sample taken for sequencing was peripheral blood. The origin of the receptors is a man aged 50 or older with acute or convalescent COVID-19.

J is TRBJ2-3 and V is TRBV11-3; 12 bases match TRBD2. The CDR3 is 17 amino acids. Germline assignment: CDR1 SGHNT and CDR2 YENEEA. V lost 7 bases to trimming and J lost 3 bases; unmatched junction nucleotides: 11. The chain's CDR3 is CASNWGLAGGGTDTQYF. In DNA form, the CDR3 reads TGTGCCAGCAATTGGGGCCTAGCGGGAGGGGGGACAGATACGCAGTATTTT.

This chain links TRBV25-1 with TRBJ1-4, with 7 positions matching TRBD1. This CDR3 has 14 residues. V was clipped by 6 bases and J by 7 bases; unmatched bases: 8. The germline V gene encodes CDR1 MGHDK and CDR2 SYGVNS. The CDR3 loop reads CASSAGGAGEKLFF. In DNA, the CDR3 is TGTGCCAGCAGCGCAGGGGGTGCTGGTGAAAAACTGTTTTTT.

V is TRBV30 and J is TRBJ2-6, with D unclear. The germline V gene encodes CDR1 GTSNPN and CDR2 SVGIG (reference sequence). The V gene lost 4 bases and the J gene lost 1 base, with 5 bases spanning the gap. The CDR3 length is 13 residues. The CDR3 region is CAWKQSGANVLTF. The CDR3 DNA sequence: TGTGCCTGGAAACAATCTGGGGCCAACGTCCTGACTTTC.

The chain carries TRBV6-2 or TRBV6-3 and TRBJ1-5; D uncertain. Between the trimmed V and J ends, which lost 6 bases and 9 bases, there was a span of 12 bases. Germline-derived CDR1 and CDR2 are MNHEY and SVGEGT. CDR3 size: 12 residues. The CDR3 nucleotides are TGTGCCAGCAGCCAAGACAAACGGCCCCAGCATTTT. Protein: CASSQDKRPQHF.

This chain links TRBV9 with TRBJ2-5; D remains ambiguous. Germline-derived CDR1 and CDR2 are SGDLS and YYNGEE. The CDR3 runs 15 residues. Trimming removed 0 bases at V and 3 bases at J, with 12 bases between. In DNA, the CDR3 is TGTGCCAGCAGCGTAGGGGCTTCCTGGGAAGAGACCCAGTACTTC. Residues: CASSVGASWEETQYF.

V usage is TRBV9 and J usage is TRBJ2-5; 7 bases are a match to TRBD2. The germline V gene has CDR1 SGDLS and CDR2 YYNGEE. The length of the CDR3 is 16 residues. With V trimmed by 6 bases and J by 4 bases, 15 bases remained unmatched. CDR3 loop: CASNWGGSGRGETQYF. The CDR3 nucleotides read TGTGCCAGCAACTGGGGGGGGTCCGGGAGAGGAGAGACCCAGTACTTC.

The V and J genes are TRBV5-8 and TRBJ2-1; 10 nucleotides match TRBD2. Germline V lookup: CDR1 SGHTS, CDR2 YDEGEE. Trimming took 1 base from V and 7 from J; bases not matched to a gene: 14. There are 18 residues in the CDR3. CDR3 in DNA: TGTGCCAGCAGCTTGCTCTTCAGGGTAGCGGGAGGTTATAATGAGCAGTTCTTC. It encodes CASSLLFRVAGGYNEQFF.

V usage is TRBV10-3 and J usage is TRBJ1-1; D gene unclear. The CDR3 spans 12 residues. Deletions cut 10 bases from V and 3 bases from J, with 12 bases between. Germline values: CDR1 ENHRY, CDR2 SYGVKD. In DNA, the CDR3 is TGTGCCACCGGATACGGGTACACTGAAGCTTTCTTT. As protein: CATGYGYTEAFF.

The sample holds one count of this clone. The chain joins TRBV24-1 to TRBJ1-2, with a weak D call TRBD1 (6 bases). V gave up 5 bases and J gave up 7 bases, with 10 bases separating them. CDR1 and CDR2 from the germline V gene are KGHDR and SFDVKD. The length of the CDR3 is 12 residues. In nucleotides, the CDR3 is TGTGCCACCAGTGTCCAGGGGTCTGGCTACACCTTC. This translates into CATSVQGSGYTF.

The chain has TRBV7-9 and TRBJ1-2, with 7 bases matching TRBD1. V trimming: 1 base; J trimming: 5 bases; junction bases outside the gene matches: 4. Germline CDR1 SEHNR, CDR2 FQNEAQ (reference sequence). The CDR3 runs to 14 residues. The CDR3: CASSLGQGWYGYTF. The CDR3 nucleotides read TGTGCCAGCAGCTTAGGACAGGGCTGGTATGGCTACACCTTC.

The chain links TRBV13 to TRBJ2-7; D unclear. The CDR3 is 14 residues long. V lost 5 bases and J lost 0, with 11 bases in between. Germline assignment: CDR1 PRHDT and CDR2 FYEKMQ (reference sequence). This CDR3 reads CASSLSSPSYEQYF. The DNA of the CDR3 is TGTGCCAGCAGCCTTAGTTCCCCCTCCTACGAGCAGTACTTC.

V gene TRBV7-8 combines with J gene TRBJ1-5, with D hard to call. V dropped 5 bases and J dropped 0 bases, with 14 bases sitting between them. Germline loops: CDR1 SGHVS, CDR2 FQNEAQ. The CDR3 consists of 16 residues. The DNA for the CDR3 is TGTGCCAGCAGCCAGAATCGGTCCCTTAGCAATCAGCCCCAGCATTTT. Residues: CASSQNRSLSNQPQHF.

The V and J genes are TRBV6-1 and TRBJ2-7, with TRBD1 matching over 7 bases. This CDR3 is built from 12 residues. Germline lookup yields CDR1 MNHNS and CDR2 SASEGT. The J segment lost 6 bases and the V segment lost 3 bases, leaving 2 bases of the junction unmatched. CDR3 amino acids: CASSERGLEQYF. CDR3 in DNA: TGTGCCAGCAGTGAGAGGGGGCTCGAGCAGTACTTC.

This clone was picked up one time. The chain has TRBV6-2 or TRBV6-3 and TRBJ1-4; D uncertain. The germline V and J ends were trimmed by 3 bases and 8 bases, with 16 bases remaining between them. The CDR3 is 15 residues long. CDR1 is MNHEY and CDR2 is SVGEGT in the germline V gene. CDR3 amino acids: CASSYYQAIVEKLFF. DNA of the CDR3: TGTGCCAGCAGTTATTATCAGGCGATCGTCGAAAAACTGTTTTTT.

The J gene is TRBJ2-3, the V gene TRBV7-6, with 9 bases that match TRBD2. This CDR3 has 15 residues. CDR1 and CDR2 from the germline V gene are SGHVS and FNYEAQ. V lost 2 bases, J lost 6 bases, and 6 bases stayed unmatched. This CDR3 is CASSLTAGGPDTQYF. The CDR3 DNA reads TGTGCCAGCAGCTTAACGGCGGGAGGGCCGGATACGCAGTATTTT. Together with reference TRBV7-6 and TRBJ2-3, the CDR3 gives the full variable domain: GAGVSQSPRYKVTKRGQDVALRCDPISGHVSLYWYRQALGQGPEFLTYFNYEAQQDKSGLPNDRFSAERPEGSISTLTIQRTEQRDSAMYRCASSLTAGGPDTQYFGPGTRLTVL.

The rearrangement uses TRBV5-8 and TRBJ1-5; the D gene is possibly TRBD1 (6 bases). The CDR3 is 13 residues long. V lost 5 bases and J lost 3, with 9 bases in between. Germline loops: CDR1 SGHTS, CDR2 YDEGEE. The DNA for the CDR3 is TGTGCCAGCAGGAGACAGGACAATCAGCCCCAGCATTTT. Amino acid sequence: CASRRQDNQPQHF.

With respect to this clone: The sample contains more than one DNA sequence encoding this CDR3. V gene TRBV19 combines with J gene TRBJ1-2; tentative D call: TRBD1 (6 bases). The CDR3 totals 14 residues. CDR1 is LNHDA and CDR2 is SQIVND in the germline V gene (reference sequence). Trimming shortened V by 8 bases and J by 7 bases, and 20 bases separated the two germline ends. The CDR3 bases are TGTGCCAGTCGACTCGGGGGGCTAATGGGTGGCTACACCTTC. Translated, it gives CASRLGGLMGGYTF.

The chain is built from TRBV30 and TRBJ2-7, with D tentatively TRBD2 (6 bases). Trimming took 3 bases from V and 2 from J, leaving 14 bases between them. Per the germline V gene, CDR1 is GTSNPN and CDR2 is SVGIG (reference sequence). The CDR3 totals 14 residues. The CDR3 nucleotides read TGTGCCTGGAGAGGGGCTAGCGAAACCTACGAGCAGTACTTC. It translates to CAWRGASETYEQYF.

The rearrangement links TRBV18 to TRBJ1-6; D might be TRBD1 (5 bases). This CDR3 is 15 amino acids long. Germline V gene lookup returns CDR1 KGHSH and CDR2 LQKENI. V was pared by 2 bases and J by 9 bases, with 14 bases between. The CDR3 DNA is TGTGCCAGCTCACCAGACGACAGTGGGATTTCACCCCTCCACTTT. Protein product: CASSPDDSGISPLHF.

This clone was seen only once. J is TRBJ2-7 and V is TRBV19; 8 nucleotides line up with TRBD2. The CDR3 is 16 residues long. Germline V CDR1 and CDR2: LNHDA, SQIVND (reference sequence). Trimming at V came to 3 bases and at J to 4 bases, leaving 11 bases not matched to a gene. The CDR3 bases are TGTGCCAGTAGTATCGGCCCACGCGCGGGAGGATACGAGCAGTACTTC. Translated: CASSIGPRAGGYEQYF.

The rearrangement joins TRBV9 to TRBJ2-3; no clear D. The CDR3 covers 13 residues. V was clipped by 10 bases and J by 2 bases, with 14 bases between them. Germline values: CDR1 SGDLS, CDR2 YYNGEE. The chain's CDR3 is CAGGRGLTDTQYF. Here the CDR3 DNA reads TGTGCCGGCGGTAGAGGCCTCACAGATACGCAGTATTTT.

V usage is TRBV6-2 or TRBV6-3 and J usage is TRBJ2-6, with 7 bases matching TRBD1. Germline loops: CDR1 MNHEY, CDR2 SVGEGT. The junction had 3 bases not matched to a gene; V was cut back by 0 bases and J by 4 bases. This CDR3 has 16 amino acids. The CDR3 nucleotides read TGTGCCAGCAGTTACTCTAGGGGGCGAGGGGCCAACGTCCTGACTTTC. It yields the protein CASSYSRGRGANVLTF.

CDR3 nucleotide sequence: TGTGCCAGCAGTTACGACGGGAACTATGGCTACACCTTC. Amino acids: CASSYDGNYGYTF. J is TRBJ1-2 and V is TRBV6-5; D remains ambiguous. Trimming pared 2 bases from V and 2 bases from J, leaving 6 bases between. Germline V lookup: CDR1 MNHEY, CDR2 SVGAGI. The CDR3 contains 13 residues.

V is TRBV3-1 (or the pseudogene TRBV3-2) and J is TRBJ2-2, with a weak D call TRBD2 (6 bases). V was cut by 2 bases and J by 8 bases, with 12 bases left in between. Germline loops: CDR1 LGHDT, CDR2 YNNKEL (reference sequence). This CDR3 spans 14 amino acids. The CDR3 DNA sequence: TGTGCCAGCAGCCAATCCGGGACTCCGGGGGAGCTGTTTTTT. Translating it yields CASSQSGTPGELFF.

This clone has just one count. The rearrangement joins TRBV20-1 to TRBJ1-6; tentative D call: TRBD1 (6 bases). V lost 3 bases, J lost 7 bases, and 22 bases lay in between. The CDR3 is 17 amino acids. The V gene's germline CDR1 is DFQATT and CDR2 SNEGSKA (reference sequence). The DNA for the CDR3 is TGCAGTGCTAGTACGGGGGGAGGGGGACGGTGGAATTCACCCCTCCACTTT. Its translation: CSASTGGGGRWNSPLHF.

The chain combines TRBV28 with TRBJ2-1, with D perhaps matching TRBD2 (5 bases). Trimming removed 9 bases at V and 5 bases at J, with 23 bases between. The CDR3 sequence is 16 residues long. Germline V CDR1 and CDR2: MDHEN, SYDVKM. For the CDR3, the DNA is TGTGCCAGTTTCGGCCGGAGGCGCCATTCTAACAATGAGCAGTTCTTC. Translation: CASFGRRRHSNNEQFF.

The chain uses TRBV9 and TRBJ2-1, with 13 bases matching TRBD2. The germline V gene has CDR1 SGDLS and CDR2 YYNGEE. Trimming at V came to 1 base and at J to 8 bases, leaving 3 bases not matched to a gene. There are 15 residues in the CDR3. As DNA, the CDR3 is TGTGCCAGCAGCGTATCGACTAGCGGGGGGTATGAGCAGTTCTTC. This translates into CASSVSTSGGYEQFF.